These T cell receptor beta chains were read from a single sample in a study of CD8 T cells in ankylosing spondylitis. TCRdb recomputed calls from the 5' RACE reads with MiXCR, one row per CDR3 protein. This sample has roughly 400,000 distinct CDR3 sequences; approximately 20% occur once, and the top ten carry roughly a sixth. The sample taken for sequencing was blood, either unsorted or a sorted T cell fraction (not recorded which). The receptor set was obtained from a male donor with ankylosing spondylitis. The CDR3 runs from the conserved cysteine through the conserved F or W. A D gene is named only where the DNA matches it firmly. Clone size appears in some rows only: once, few, many, or a class for an expanded clone.

CDR3nt	CDR3aa	len	d_gene	abundance	j_gene	v_gene
TGTGCCAGCAGCCCACGTGGGACTGACCTACGGGAGCAGTACTTC	CASSPRGTDLREQYF	15	.	few	TRBJ2-7	TRBV11-3
TGTGCCAGCAGCTTTCACTCGACAGGGAACACTGAAGCTTTCTTT	CASSFHSTGNTEAFF	15	.	few	TRBJ1-1	TRBV7-9
TGTGCCAGCAGTCGACCCCGGGGGGGTATGAGAGCTTTCTTT	CASSRPRGGMRAFF	14	.	.	TRBJ1-1	TRBV28
TGCGCCAGCATGCTCGCCTGGGGAGAGACCCAGTACTTC	CASMLAWGETQYF	13	.	few	TRBJ2-5	TRBV5-1
TGTGCCTGGACCGGGACTAGCGGGATCTACGAGCAGTACTTC	CAWTGTSGIYEQYF	14	TRBD2	.	TRBJ2-7	TRBV30
TGCAGCGTATTCCGGGCCGGGCAAGAGACCCAGTACTTC	CSVFRAGQETQYF	13	.	.	TRBJ2-5	TRBV29-1
TGCAGCGTTCAATCGAGCTTGAACACTGAAGCTTTCTTT	CSVQSSLNTEAFF	13	.	.	TRBJ1-1	TRBV29-1
TGTGCCAGCAGTGTTAGCGGGGACTCCTACAATGAGCAGTTCTTC	CASSVSGDSYNEQFF	15	TRBD2	few	TRBJ2-1	TRBV7-2
TGCAGCGCAGGAGAGCTCCCCCGTGAAGGCTACACCTTC	CSAGELPREGYTF	13	.	.	TRBJ1-2	TRBV29-1
TGTGCCAGCAGCGTAGCTGGGGCTAGCGCAGTCTACGAGCAGTACTTC	CASSVAGASAVYEQYF	16	.	few	TRBJ2-7	TRBV9
TGTGCCACCAGCTTAGGAAATAGGGCTCAGCCCCAGCATTTT	CATSLGNRAQPQHF	14	.	.	TRBJ1-5	TRBV15
TGTGCCAGCAGGGTAAACTCCTACAATGAGCAGTTCTTC	CASRVNSYNEQFF	13	.	few	TRBJ2-1	TRBV2
TGTGCCAGCAGCTTAGCGACCGGGACAGTGAACACCGGGGAGCTGTTTTTT	CASSLATGTVNTGELFF	17	TRBD1	.	TRBJ2-2	TRBV7-8
TGTGCCAGCAGCTTGGCAGACAGGGACAATGAGCAGTTCTTC	CASSLADRDNEQFF	14	TRBD1	few	TRBJ2-1	TRBV5-4
TGCAGTGCTAGAGTAAATGCAGGACCGGAGTACTTC	CSARVNAGPEYF	12	.	.	TRBJ2-7	TRBV20-1
TGCGCCAGCAGCCTACCGGGCCCCCGGGGGGTCACTGAAGCTTTCTTT	CASSLPGPRGVTEAFF	16	.	few	TRBJ1-1	TRBV5-1
TGTGCCAGCAGCCCCAGACAGGACTTAAAAGAGACCCAGTACTTC	CASSPRQDLKETQYF	15	.	.	TRBJ2-5	TRBV6-2/TRBV6-3
TGTGCCCTCCGGCCCGGGACTAACACAGATACGCAGTATTTT	CALRPGTNTDTQYF	14	TRBD2	few	TRBJ2-3	TRBV10-3
TGTGCCAGCAGTGATTGGCGGCTAGGGGAGCTGTTTTTT	CASSDWRLGELFF	13	.	few	TRBJ2-2	TRBV6-1
TGCAGCCCTCGTGGGGCTTTTGCGACAGATACGCAGTATTTT	CSPRGAFATDTQYF	14	.	.	TRBJ2-3	TRBV20-1
TGCGCCAGCAGTCCCGGGGAGCCCTACGAGCAGTACTTC	CASSPGEPYEQYF	13	.	.	TRBJ2-7	TRBV5-1
TGTGCCAGCAGTTCACTAGCGGGAGGGCCCTCGGAGCAGTTCTTC	CASSSLAGGPSEQFF	15	TRBD2	.	TRBJ2-1	TRBV6-5
TGTGCCAGCAGCTTAGCAGGGCTCCCAGGGGAGCAGTACTTC	CASSLAGLPGEQYF	14	.	.	TRBJ2-7	TRBV7-8
TGTGCCAGCAGCCCGGGGTCGACCGTCTCCGTTGGAAACACCATATATTTT	CASSPGSTVSVGNTIYF	17	.	few	TRBJ1-3	TRBV6-1
TGCGCCAGCAGCTTGTGGAGCGGCAGTTACAATGAGCAGTTCTTC	CASSLWSGSYNEQFF	15	.	.	TRBJ2-1	TRBV5-1
TGTGCCAGCAGCTTAGTCGGGACACCTCATCAGCCCCAGCATTTT	CASSLVGTPHQPQHF	15	.	.	TRBJ1-5	TRBV7-2
TGCGCCAGCAGCGCGTCTTCAGGGAGCCCTGGAAACACCATATATTTT	CASSASSGSPGNTIYF	16	.	.	TRBJ1-3	TRBV5-1
TGCAGTGCCCTCACGCCGCTTGGTGATAATGAGCAGTTCTTC	CSALTPLGDNEQFF	14	.	few	TRBJ2-1	TRBV20-1
TGTGCCAGCAGCTTTTTTGCTAACACCGGGGAGCTGTTTTTT	CASSFFANTGELFF	14	.	.	TRBJ2-2	TRBV11-2
TGTGCCAGCAGTTTAAGTCGGGGCTGGGGCTACACCTTC	CASSLSRGWGYTF	13	.	.	TRBJ1-2	TRBV27
TGCGCCAGCAGCTTGAGAGGGACTAGCGGGAGCACAGATACGCAGTATTTT	CASSLRGTSGSTDTQYF	17	TRBD2	.	TRBJ2-3	TRBV5-1
TGCAGTGCAACGACTGCTGGGGCCAACGTCCTGACTTTC	CSATTAGANVLTF	13	.	.	TRBJ2-6	TRBV20-1
TGTGCCAGCTCACCTTCCACAGGGTGGAACACCGGGGAGCTGTTTTTT	CASSPSTGWNTGELFF	16	.	few	TRBJ2-2	TRBV18
TGTGCCAGCAGCTTATCCGCGGCTAGGGAGCAGTTCTTC	CASSLSAAREQFF	13	.	few	TRBJ2-1	TRBV7-7
TGTGCCAGCAGTTCCCAATCCGGGACAGGGTACAATGAGCAGTTCTTC	CASSSQSGTGYNEQFF	16	TRBD1	.	TRBJ2-1	TRBV12-3/TRBV12-4
TGTGCCAGCAGCCAGACTAGCGGAACCTACGAGCAGTACTTC	CASSQTSGTYEQYF	14	TRBD2	few	TRBJ2-7	TRBV6-1
TGCAGCGGATTGACAGGGGGCACAGATACGCAGTATTTT	CSGLTGGTDTQYF	13	TRBD1	few	TRBJ2-3	TRBV29-1
TGTGCCAGCAGCCCGACGACGAACACCGGGGAGCTGTTTTTT	CASSPTTNTGELFF	14	.	few	TRBJ2-2	TRBV7-3
TGTGCCAGCAGTGAATACGGGACTAGCGGATACAATGAGCAGTTCTTC	CASSEYGTSGYNEQFF	16	TRBD2	few	TRBJ2-1	TRBV25-1
TGTGCCATCACCCCGATGGGGTTTTCTAGCACAGATACGCAGTATTTT	CAITPMGFSSTDTQYF	16	.	few	TRBJ2-3	TRBV10-3
TGTGCCAGCAGACTCGAGATGAACACTGAAGCTTTCTTT	CASRLEMNTEAFF	13	.	few	TRBJ1-1	TRBV6-5
TGTGCCAGCAGCTTGGCAGGGGCCCTAAACATTCAGTACTTC	CASSLAGALNIQYF	14	.	.	TRBJ2-4	TRBV5-5
TGTGCCAGCAGCTGGGGAGGCGCGGAGAAAAGGGAGCTGTTTTTT	CASSWGGAEKRELFF	15	.	few	TRBJ2-2	TRBV7-8
TGTGCCACCAGTGAATCTCGACAGGGACAATACAATGAGCAGTTCTTC	CATSESRQGQYNEQFF	16	TRBD1	.	TRBJ2-1	TRBV24-1
TGTGCCATCTTGGGGACAGGGGCTAGCGAGCAGTACTTC	CAILGTGASEQYF	13	TRBD1	few	TRBJ2-7	TRBV10-3
TGTGCCAGCAGGATATGGGGAAACACCGGGGAGCTGTTTTTT	CASRIWGNTGELFF	14	.	few	TRBJ2-2	TRBV6-1
TGTGCCAGCAGCTTAGAAGGTTACGGGGAGCTGTTTTTT	CASSLEGYGELFF	13	.	.	TRBJ2-2	TRBV7-9
TGTGCCAGCAGCCCGGACAGGGGATACTCCGGGGAGCTGTTTTTT	CASSPDRGYSGELFF	15	TRBD1	.	TRBJ2-2	TRBV7-8
TGTGCCAGCAGCTTAGCGGGGGAAATGAACACTGAAGCTTTCTTT	CASSLAGEMNTEAFF	15	.	few	TRBJ1-1	TRBV7-2
TGTGCCAGCAGCCAATCCCCATCCAGGGCCGCAGATACGCAGTATTTT	CASSQSPSRAADTQYF	16	.	.	TRBJ2-3	TRBV14
TGTGCCAGCTCACTCGGACAGATCTCCTACGAGCAGTACTTC	CASSLGQISYEQYF	14	.	.	TRBJ2-7	TRBV18
TGTGCCAGCAGCCATCACGGGAGAAACACCGGGGAGCTGTTTTTT	CASSHHGRNTGELFF	15	.	.	TRBJ2-2	TRBV3-1
TGTGCCAGCAGCTTGGCGGGGTGGGCCTACAATGAGCAGTTCTTC	CASSLAGWAYNEQFF	15	.	.	TRBJ2-1	TRBV5-5
TGCGCCAGCAGCTTTGCCTGGGACAGGGGTTTGGAGCAGTACTTC	CASSFAWDRGLEQYF	15	TRBD1	.	TRBJ2-7	TRBV5-1